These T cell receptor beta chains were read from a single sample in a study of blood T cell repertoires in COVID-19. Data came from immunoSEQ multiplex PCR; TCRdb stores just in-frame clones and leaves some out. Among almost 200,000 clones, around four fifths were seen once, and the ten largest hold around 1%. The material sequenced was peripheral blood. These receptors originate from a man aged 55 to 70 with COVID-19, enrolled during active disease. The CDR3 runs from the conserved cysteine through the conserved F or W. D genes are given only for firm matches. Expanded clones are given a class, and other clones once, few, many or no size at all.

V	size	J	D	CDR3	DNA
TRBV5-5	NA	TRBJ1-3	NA	CASSLGAGTSGNTIYF	TGTGCCAGCAGCTTGGGGGCAGGCACCTCTGGAAACACCATATATTTT
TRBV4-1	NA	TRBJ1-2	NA	CASSPTGGNYGYTF	TGCGCCAGCAGCCCCACGGGGGGGAACTATGGCTACACCTTC
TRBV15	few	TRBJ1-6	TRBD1	CATSRTRQGNNSPLHF	TGTGCCACCAGCAGAACGCGACAGGGAAATAATTCACCCCTCCACTTT
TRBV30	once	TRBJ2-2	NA	CAWMPGKFTGELFF	TGTGCCTGGATGCCAGGGAAGTTCACCGGGGAGCTGTTTTTT
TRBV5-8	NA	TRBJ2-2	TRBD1	CASSLGHRDRSYTGELFF	TGTGCCAGCAGCTTGGGCCACCGGGACAGGAGCTACACCGGGGAGCTGTTTTTT
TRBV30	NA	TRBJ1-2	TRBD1	CAFDRVSNYGYTF	TGTGCCTTTGACAGGGTATCTAACTATGGCTACACCTTC
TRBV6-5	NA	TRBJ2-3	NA	CASSYQGPTDTQYF	TGTGCCAGCAGTTACCAGGGGCCCACAGATACGCAGTATTTT
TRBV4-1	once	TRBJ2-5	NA	CASSQDQGKQETQYF	TGCGCCAGCAGCCAAGACCAGGGGAAACAAGAGACCCAGTACTTC
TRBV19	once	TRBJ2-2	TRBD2	CASSITRLAGPGTGELFF	TGTGCCAGTAGTATTACCCGACTAGCGGGACCGGGGACCGGGGAGCTGTTTTTT
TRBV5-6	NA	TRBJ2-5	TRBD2	CASSTWTSGTREETQYF	TGTGCCAGCAGCACCTGGACTAGCGGGACCCGGGAAGAGACCCAGTACTTC
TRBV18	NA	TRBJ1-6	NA	CASSLLGRDTLHF	TGTGCCAGCTCACTATTGGGCCGCGACACTCTCCACTTT